This T cell receptor beta chain was sequenced for a study of control samples from healthy donors and cancer patients. Some clones are missing from TCRdb's copy, which holds only in-frame ones; the method was immunoSEQ multiplex PCR. The sample has approximately 86,000 clones, more than 75% seen once. The CDR3 has 15 amino acids. Per the germline V gene, CDR1 is MNHEY and CDR2 is SVGAGI. Remarks on this clone: The junction does not match germline at one end; this may be a read error.

J is TRBJ2-7 and V is TRBV6-5; a possible D gene is TRBD2 (5 bases). Sample: blood. The sequence was obtained from a woman aged 40 to 50 in good health. CDR3 sequence: CTSRIHPDGLYEQYF. The CDR3 DNA is TGTACCAGCAGAATCCACCCTGACGGACTCTACGAGCAGTACTTC.